A single sample gave rise to the 29 T cell receptor beta chains below, sequenced in a study of cytotoxic CD8 clonotypes in ibrutinib-treated CLL. Clones were read by immunoSEQ multiplex PCR, and TCRdb kept only the in-frame ones, dropping some. The top ten hold roughly 14% of the sample, which has 35,000 to 50,000 clones, almost 70% seen once. This specimen was PBMCs, taken after 12 months of ibrutinib treatment. Receptor source: a human donor with chronic lymphocytic leukemia.

The chain couples TRBV28 to TRBJ2-5, with 9 bases fitting TRBD1. V trimming: 2 bases; J trimming: 5 bases; junction bases outside the gene matches: 6. CDR3 length equals 15 residues. In germline, CDR1 is MDHEN, CDR2 SYDVKM. The CDR3 spells CASSLGQGSLETQYF. CDR3 nucleotide sequence: TGTGCCAGCAGTTTAGGACAGGGGAGCCTGGAGACCCAGTACTTC.

The rearrangement joins TRBV11-2 to TRBJ2-3, with D tentatively TRBD2 (6 bases). The CDR3 has 14 residues. CDR1 and CDR2 (germline): SGHAT, FQNNGV. Trimming removed 5 bases from V and 2 bases from J, with 11 bases in between. The CDR3 loop is CASSPGSYTDTQYF. CDR3 nucleotides: TGTGCCAGCAGCCCCGGGAGCTACACAGATACGCAGTATTTT.

This clone appeared a single time. The rearrangement uses TRBV7-9 and TRBJ2-3, with 9 positions matching TRBD1. The CDR3 sequence is 16 residues long. The V segment lost 4 bases and the J segment 3 bases; nucleotides outside the gene matches: 8. The germline V gene encodes CDR1 SEHNR and CDR2 FQNEAQ (reference sequence). The CDR3 spells CASSSGPTGGTDTQYF. The CDR3 nucleotides are TGTGCCAGCAGCTCAGGCCCGACAGGGGGGACAGATACGCAGTATTTT.

V usage is TRBV9 and J usage is TRBJ2-6; D call uncertain. V lost 2 bases and J 0 bases, leaving 0 bases between the germline ends. This CDR3 is built from 13 residues. Germline assignment: CDR1 SGDLS and CDR2 YYNGEE. The CDR3 sequence is CASSVSGANVLTF. In nucleotides, the CDR3 is TGTGCCAGCAGCGTCTCTGGGGCCAACGTCCTGACTTTC.

The gene calls are TRBV5-6 and TRBJ2-3; 7 bases map to TRBD2. Per the germline V gene, CDR1 is SGHDT and CDR2 is YYEEEE. The junction had 6 bases not matched to a gene; V was cut back by 0 bases and J by 2 bases. This CDR3 is built from 16 residues. The CDR3 DNA reads as TGTGCCAGCAGCTTGGGGCTAGCGGACCTCACAGATACGCAGTATTTT. Translated, it gives CASSLGLADLTDTQYF.

This clone has only a few counts. The chain links TRBV5-1 to TRBJ2-1, with 7 bases matching TRBD1. The CDR3 length is 14 residues. Looked up from germline, CDR1 is SGHRS and CDR2 is YFSETQ. The junction had 12 bases not matched to a gene; V was cut back by 9 bases and J by 6 bases. CDR3 bases: TGCGCCACCTATCCGGGACAGCAATCCAATGAGCAGTTCTTC. It codes for CATYPGQQSNEQFF.

The chain joins TRBV2 to TRBJ2-3; 11 bases are shared with TRBD1. This CDR3 region has 15 residues. CDR1 is SNHLY and CDR2 is FYNNEI in the germline V gene. The ends lost 6 bases at V and 2 bases at J; junction bases unmatched: 4. The CDR3: CASRAGQGVTDTQYF. As DNA, the CDR3 is TGTGCCAGCAGGGCGGGACAGGGGGTCACAGATACGCAGTATTTT.

V usage is TRBV11-3 and J usage is TRBJ2-2; 14 bases are shared with TRBD2. Looked up from germline, CDR1 is SGHNT and CDR2 is YENEEA. V was clipped by 3 bases and J by 8 bases; unmatched bases: 8. The CDR3 is 17 amino acids. CDR3 DNA sequence: TGTGCCAGCAGCTTCCGACTAGCGGGAGGGCCGACGGGGGAGCTGTTTTTT. This gives the protein CASSFRLAGGPTGELFF.

This clone was seen a single time. V usage is TRBV28 and J usage is TRBJ2-5, with TRBD2 as a possible D gene (5 bases). The ends were cut back, 4 bases at V and 4 bases at J, with 13 bases in the middle. The CDR3 is made up of 14 amino acids. Germline V CDR1 and CDR2: MDHEN, SYDVKM. The CDR3 loop reads CASSSPLGVETQYF. The CDR3 bases are TGTGCCAGCAGTTCTCCACTAGGCGTAGAGACCCAGTACTTC.

The chain has TRBV18 and TRBJ2-5; TRBD2 is a possible D gene (5 bases). Trimming pared 6 bases from V and 2 bases from J, leaving 13 bases between. Germline CDR1 is KGHSH and CDR2 is LQKENI. The length of the CDR3 is 14 residues. CDR3 coding DNA: TGTGCCAGCTCCGGGAAGCGAGTTCAAGAGACCCAGTACTTC. It codes for CASSGKRVQETQYF.

The chain links TRBV5-5 to TRBJ2-7; TRBD1 matches at 9 bases. With V trimmed by 4 bases and J by 2 bases, 7 bases remained unmatched. The CDR3 sequence is 15 residues long. Germline assignment: CDR1 SGHKS and CDR2 YYEKEE (reference sequence). The CDR3 region has the DNA TGTGCCAGCAGCGCCGGACAGGGGACAACCTACGAGCAGTACTTC. The encoded protein is CASSAGQGTTYEQYF.

The chain combines TRBV27 with TRBJ2-3; D call uncertain. Germline V CDR1 and CDR2: MNHEY, SMNVEV (reference sequence). This CDR3 region has 11 residues. V shed 8 bases and J shed 4 bases, with 7 bases lying between them. CDR3 nucleotide sequence: TGTGCCAGCTCAATTGCAGATACGCAGTATTTT. Translated: CASSIADTQYF.

The chain has TRBV28 and TRBJ1-1; D gene ambiguous. The ends were cut back, 5 bases at V and 5 bases at J, with 9 bases in the middle. The CDR3 totals 12 residues. The V gene's germline CDR1 is MDHEN and CDR2 SYDVKM. The CDR3 region has the DNA TGTGCCAGCAGTCGAATCAAGACTGAAGCTTTCTTT. Its translation is CASSRIKTEAFF. The complete variable domain, with remaining parts taken from reference TRBV28 and TRBJ1-1, reads DVKVTQSSRYLVKRTGEKVFLECVQDMDHENMFWYRQDPGLGLRLIYFSYDVKMKEKGDIPEGYSVSREKKERFSLILESASTNQTSMYLCASSRIKTEAFFGQGTRLTVV.

This clone showed up just once. CDR3 sequence reads: CASSLGTRRVEQFF. The CDR3 nucleotides read TGTGCCAGTAGTTTGGGGACCCGCCGAGTTGAGCAGTTCTTC. The V call is TRBV19, the J call TRBJ2-1; D tentatively fits TRBD1 or TRBD2 (5 bases each). V dropped 5 bases and J dropped 9 bases, with 17 bases sitting between them. Germline loops: CDR1 LNHDA, CDR2 SQIVND (reference sequence). The CDR3 is made up of 14 amino acids.

The rearrangement uses TRBV19 and TRBJ2-7, with 8 nucleotides matching TRBD2. V lost 2 bases to trimming and J lost 2 bases; unmatched junction nucleotides: 5. This CDR3 has 15 residues. Germline V gene sequence: CDR1 LNHDA, CDR2 SQIVND (reference sequence). CDR3 region: CASSISSGNPYEQYF. In DNA form, the CDR3 reads TGTGCCAGTAGTATAAGTAGCGGGAATCCCTACGAGCAGTACTTC.

The chain couples TRBV11-3 to TRBJ1-1, with 7 positions matching TRBD1. The trim removed 5 bases at V and 5 bases at J, leaving 5 bases unmatched. The germline V gene encodes CDR1 SGHNT and CDR2 YENEEA. The CDR3 sequence is 13 residues long. The DNA for the CDR3 is TGTGCCAGCAGCCGACAGGGTTGGACTGAAGCTTTCTTT. It specifies CASSRQGWTEAFF.

The chain has TRBV11-3 and TRBJ1-5; 8 bases map to TRBD1. V was clipped by 4 bases and J by 5 bases; unmatched bases: 16. CDR3 length equals 18 residues. Germline CDR1 and CDR2: SGHNT and YENEEA. CDR3 sequence: CASSWTGKKGELDQPQHF. The CDR3 DNA is TGTGCCAGCAGCTGGACAGGGAAGAAAGGGGAGTTGGATCAGCCCCAGCATTTT.

The chain couples TRBV30 to TRBJ2-2; D ambiguous. CDR3 length: 13 residues. In germline, CDR1 is GTSNPN, CDR2 SVGIG (reference sequence). V lost 7 bases and J 5 bases, leaving 14 bases between the germline ends. CDR3 amino acids: CALRKPQTGELFF. The DNA for the CDR3 is TGTGCCTTGCGGAAGCCCCAGACCGGGGAGCTGTTTTTT.

The chain combines TRBV9 with TRBJ2-3; tentative D call: TRBD2 (6 bases). Germline V gene data show CDR1 as SGDLS and CDR2 as YYNGEE. Trimming removed 4 bases at V and 4 bases at J, with 13 bases between. The CDR3 extends over 14 amino acids. CDR3: CASSPGGGPDTQYF. The CDR3 bases are TGTGCCAGCAGCCCCGGGGGTGGTCCAGATACGCAGTATTTT.

This clone has only a few counts. The rearrangement joins TRBV19 to TRBJ1-2; D uncertain. The CDR3 totals 12 residues. V lost 5 bases and J lost 6, with 10 bases in between. Germline CDR1 LNHDA, CDR2 SQIVND (reference sequence). The CDR3 region is CASSVRADGYTF. In nucleotides, the CDR3 is TGTGCCAGTAGTGTGAGGGCAGATGGCTACACCTTC. Full variable domain (remainder filled in from reference TRBV19 and TRBJ1-2): DGGITQSPKYLFRKEGQNVTLSCEQNLNHDAMYWYRQDPGQGLRLIYYSQIVNDFQKGDIAEGYSVSREKKESFPLTVTSAQKNPTAFYLCASSVRADGYTFGSGTRLTVV.

Regarding this clone: The junction and the germline gene differ at one end; a read error may be behind it. V is TRBV7-2 and J is TRBJ2-1, with D tentatively TRBD1 (5 bases). From germline, CDR1 is SGHTA and CDR2 FQGNSA. This CDR3 comprises 13 residues. The CDR3 DNA sequence: TGCGCCAGCAGCCAATTAGGGGACAATGAGCAGTTCTTC. It specifies CASSQLGDNEQFF.

This clone was seen once. This may be a read error: a much more frequent sequence differs by one nucleotide. The genes are TRBV7-3 and TRBJ2-6; D is ambiguous. Germline CDR1 reads SGHTA; CDR2 reads FQGTGA. The CDR3 covers 14 residues. Trimming removed 2 bases from V and 0 bases from J, with 2 bases in between. The CDR3 DNA is TGTGCCAGCAGCTTATCCTCTGGGGCCAACGTCCTGACTTTC. This codes for CASSLSSGANVLTF.

V and J are TRBV9 and TRBJ1-1; the D is unclear. CDR3 length equals 13 residues. Trimming stripped 2 bases from V and 0 bases from J, with 5 bases between. Germline-derived CDR1 and CDR2 are SGDLS and YYNGEE. CDR3 loop: CASSVGMNTEAFF. As DNA, the CDR3 is TGTGCCAGCAGCGTTGGTATGAACACTGAAGCTTTCTTT.

V and J are TRBV10-3 and TRBJ1-2, with 7 bases that match TRBD1. CDR3 length equals 12 residues. Trimming took 5 bases from V and 5 from J; bases not matched to a gene: 2. Germline CDR1 is ENHRY and CDR2 is SYGVKD. CDR3 loop: CAISPGQYGYTF. The CDR3 region has the DNA TGTGCCATCAGTCCGGGACAGTATGGCTACACCTTC.

This rearrangement joins TRBV19 to TRBJ2-7; TRBD1 matches at 11 bases. The CDR3 runs to 15 residues. With 4 bases clipped from V and 3 bases from J, the junction kept 5 bases outside the gene matches. Germline V lookup: CDR1 LNHDA, CDR2 SQIVND (reference sequence). CDR3 sequence: CASSTQGTGGYEQYF. DNA of the CDR3: TGTGCCAGTAGTACGCAAGGGACAGGGGGCTACGAGCAGTACTTC. Drawing the rest from reference TRBV19 and TRBJ2-7, the complete variable domain is DGGITQSPKYLFRKEGQNVTLSCEQNLNHDAMYWYRQDPGQGLRLIYYSQIVNDFQKGDIAEGYSVSREKKESFPLTVTSAQKNPTAFYLCASSTQGTGGYEQYFGPGTRLTVT.

The V gene is TRBV4-1, the J gene TRBJ1-1, with TRBD1 identical over 8 bases. The V gene's germline CDR1 is MGHRA and CDR2 YSYEKL. The trim removed 4 bases at V and 1 base at J, leaving 2 bases unmatched. The CDR3 has 14 amino acids. In DNA form, the CDR3 reads TGCGCCAGCAGCCTGGACAGGGCGAACACTGAAGCTTTCTTT. It encodes CASSLDRANTEAFF.

The chain carries TRBV19 and TRBJ1-3; D not certain. Germline values: CDR1 LNHDA, CDR2 SQIVND (reference sequence). With 5 bases removed from V and 4 bases from J, the gap between germline ends came to 6 bases. The CDR3 has 12 amino acids. Written as DNA, the CDR3 is TGTGCCAGTAGTGACTTCGGAAACACCATATATTTT. It is translated as CASSDFGNTIYF.

The chain employs TRBV7-2 and TRBJ2-7; 9 bases line up with TRBD2. The V gene end was trimmed by 2 bases and the J gene end by 3 bases; junction bases not matched to a gene: 17. The germline V gene encodes CDR1 SGHTA and CDR2 FQGNSA. The CDR3 loop spans 19 amino acids. The CDR3 nucleotides read TGTGCCAGCAGCTTAAGAACCAGCGGGAGGCCCCCTGCGAGCTACGAGCAGTACTTC. This sequence encodes CASSLRTSGRPPASYEQYF.

This clone was seen a handful of times. The chain links TRBV9 to TRBJ2-5; D uncertain. V was pared by 0 bases and J by 3 bases, with 6 bases between. The germline gives CDR1 SGDLS, CDR2 YYNGEE. The CDR3 totals 13 residues. The CDR3 coding sequence is TGTGCCAGCAGCGTAGGAAGGGAAGAGACCCAGTACTTC. This sequence encodes CASSVGREETQYF.